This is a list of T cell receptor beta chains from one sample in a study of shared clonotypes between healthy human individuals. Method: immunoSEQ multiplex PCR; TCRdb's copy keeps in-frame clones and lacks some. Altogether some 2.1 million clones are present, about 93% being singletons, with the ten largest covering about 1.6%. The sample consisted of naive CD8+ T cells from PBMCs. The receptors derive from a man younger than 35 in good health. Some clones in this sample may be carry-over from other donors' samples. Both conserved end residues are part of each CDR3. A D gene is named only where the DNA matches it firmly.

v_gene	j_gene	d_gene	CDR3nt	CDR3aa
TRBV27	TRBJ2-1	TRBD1	TGTGCCAGCAGACGGACAGGGGGCGCATATCTCTTC	CASRRTGGAYLF
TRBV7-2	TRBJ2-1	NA	TGTGCCAGCAGCTTAGAGAGGGGGAATGAGCAGTTCTTC	CASSLERGNEQFF
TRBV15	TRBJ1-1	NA	TGTGCCACCAGCCTATACGGGACAAGTGACACTGAAGCTTTCTTT	CATSLYGTSDTEAFF
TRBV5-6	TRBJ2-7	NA	TGTGCCAGCAGTGACCAATCCTACGAGCAGTACTTC	CASSDQSYEQYF
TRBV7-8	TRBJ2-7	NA	TGTGCCAGCAGCTCCCGCGACGAGCAGTACTTC	CASSSRDEQYF
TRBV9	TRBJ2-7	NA	TGTGCCAGCAGCGTAGTGGCAGAAGCGAACTACGAGCAGTACTTC	CASSVVAEANYEQYF
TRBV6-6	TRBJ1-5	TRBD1	TGTGCCAGCAGTTACCCTGGACAGGGGGTAGATCAGCCCCAGCATTTT	CASSYPGQGVDQPQHF
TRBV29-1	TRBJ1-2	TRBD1	TGCAGCGGCGGGACAGGGGTGTGGGGCTACACCTTC	CSGGTGVWGYTF
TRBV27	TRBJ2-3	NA	TGTGCCAGCAGGAGGAGGGCTAGCACAGATACGCAGTATTTT	CASRRRASTDTQYF
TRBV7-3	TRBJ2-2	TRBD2	TGTGCCAGCAGCTCGTCCGGGAGGGCCCCCGGGGAGCTGTTTTTT	CASSSSGRAPGELFF
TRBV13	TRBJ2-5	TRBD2	TGTGCCAGCAGCTTAGGCCTAGCGGGACAGCCACTGGGAGGGGAGACCCAGTACTTC	CASSLGLAGQPLGGETQYF